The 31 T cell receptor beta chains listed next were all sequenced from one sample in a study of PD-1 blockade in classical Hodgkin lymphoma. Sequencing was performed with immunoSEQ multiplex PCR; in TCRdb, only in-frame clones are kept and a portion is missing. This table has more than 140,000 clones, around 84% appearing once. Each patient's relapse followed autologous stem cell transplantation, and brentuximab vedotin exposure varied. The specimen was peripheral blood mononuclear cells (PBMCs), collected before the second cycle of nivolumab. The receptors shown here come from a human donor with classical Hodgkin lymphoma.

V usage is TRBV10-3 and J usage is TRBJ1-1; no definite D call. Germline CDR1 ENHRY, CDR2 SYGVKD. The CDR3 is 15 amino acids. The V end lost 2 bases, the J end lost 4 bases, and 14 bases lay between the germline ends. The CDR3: CAISEPQAQRTEAFF. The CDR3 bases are TGTGCCATCAGTGAGCCCCAAGCCCAGCGCACTGAAGCTTTCTTT.

CDR3 bases: TGTGCCAGCAGCTTAAGGGCAGAGGGAGCTTTCTTT. Amino acids: CASSLRAEGAFF. This chain links TRBV7-2 with TRBJ1-1; D uncertain. Per germline, CDR1 SGHTA and CDR2 FQGNSA. Deletions cut 2 bases from V and 10 bases from J, with 11 bases between. This CDR3 contains 12 residues.

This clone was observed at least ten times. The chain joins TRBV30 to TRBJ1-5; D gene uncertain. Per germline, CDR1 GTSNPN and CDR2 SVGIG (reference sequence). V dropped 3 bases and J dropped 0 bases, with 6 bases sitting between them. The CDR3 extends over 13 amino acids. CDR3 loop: CAWSRDSNQPQHF. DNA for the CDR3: TGTGCCTGGAGCCGGGATAGCAATCAGCCCCAGCATTTT.

This chain's CDR3 is CASSEYRLGGRDTEAFF. The DNA for the CDR3 is TGTGCCAGCAGTGAATACAGGCTCGGGGGTCGGGACACTGAAGCTTTCTTT. This chain links TRBV2 with TRBJ1-1; possible D gene TRBD1, 5 bases. Germline lookup yields CDR1 SNHLY and CDR2 FYNNEI. CDR3 length: 17 amino acids. Trimming removed 2 bases at V and 3 bases at J, with 19 bases between.

CDR3 in amino acids: CANSDRGMNTEAFF. The CDR3 coding sequence is TGTGCCAACAGCGACAGGGGAATGAACACTGAAGCTTTCTTT. The rearrangement joins TRBV10-3 to TRBJ1-1; 8 positions agree with TRBD1. Germline V gene data show CDR1 as ENHRY and CDR2 as SYGVKD. The V gene end was trimmed by 10 bases and the J gene end by 0 bases; junction bases not matched to a gene: 7. There are 14 residues in the CDR3.

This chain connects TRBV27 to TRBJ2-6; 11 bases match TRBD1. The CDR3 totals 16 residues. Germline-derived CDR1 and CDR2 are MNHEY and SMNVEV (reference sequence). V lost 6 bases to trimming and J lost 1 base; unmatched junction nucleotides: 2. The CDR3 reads CASSRDRGSGANVLTF. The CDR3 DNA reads TGTGCCAGCAGCCGGGACAGGGGGTCTGGGGCCAACGTCCTGACTTTC.

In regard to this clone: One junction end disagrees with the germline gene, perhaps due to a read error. DNA for the CDR3: TGTGCCAGCAGTCAAGTCCACACGGGGGGCCCTCACAATCAGCCCCAGCATTTT. Protein: CASSQVHTGGPHNQPQHF. V usage is TRBV4-2 and J usage is TRBJ1-5, with D perhaps TRBD1 (6 bases). The germline V gene encodes CDR1 LGHNA and CDR2 YNFKEQ. There are 18 residues in the CDR3.

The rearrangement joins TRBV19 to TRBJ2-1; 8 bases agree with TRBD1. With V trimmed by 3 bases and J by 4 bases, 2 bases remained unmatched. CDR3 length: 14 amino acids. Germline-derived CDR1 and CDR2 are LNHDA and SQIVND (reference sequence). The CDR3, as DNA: TGTGCCAGTAGTATGAGACAGGGGTACAATGAGCAGTTCTTC. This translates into CASSMRQGYNEQFF.

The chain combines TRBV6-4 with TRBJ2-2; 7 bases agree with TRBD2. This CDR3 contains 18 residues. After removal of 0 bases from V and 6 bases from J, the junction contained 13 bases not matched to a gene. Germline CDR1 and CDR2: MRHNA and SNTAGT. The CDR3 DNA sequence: TGTGCCAGCAGTGACTCTGGTGTTGGACTAGTCAACGCCGGGGAGCTGTTTTTT. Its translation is CASSDSGVGLVNAGELFF.

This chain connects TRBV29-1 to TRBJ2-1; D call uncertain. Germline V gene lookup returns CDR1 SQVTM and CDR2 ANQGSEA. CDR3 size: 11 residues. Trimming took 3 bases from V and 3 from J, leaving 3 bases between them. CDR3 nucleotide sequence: TGCAGCGTTGAGGGCTACAATGAGCAGTTCTTC. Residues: CSVEGYNEQFF.

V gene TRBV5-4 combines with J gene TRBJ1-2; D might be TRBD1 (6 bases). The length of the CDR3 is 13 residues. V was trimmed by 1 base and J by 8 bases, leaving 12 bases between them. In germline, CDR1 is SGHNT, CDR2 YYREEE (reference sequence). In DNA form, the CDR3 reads TGTGCCAGCAGCTTGATGGGGGCCCGGGGCTACACCTTC. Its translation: CASSLMGARGYTF.

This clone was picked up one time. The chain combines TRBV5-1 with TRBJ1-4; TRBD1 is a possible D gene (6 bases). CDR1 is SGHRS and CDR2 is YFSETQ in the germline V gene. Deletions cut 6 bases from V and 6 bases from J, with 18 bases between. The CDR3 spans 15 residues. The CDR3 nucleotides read TGCGCCAGCACCCGGAACAGGGTAGGGGATGAAAAACTGTTTTTT. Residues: CASTRNRVGDEKLFF.

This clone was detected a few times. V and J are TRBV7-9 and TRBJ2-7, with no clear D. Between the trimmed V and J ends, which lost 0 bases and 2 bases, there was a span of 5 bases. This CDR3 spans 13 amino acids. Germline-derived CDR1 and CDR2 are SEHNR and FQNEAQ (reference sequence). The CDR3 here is CASSLAAPYEQYF. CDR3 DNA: TGTGCCAGCAGCTTAGCAGCTCCCTACGAGCAGTACTTC.

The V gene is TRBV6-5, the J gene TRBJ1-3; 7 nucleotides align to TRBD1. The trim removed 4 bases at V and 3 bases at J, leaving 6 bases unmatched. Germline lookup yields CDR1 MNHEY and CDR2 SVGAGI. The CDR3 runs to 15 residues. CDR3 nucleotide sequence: TGTGCCAGCAGTTCCAGACAGGGTTATGGAAACACCATATATTTT. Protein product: CASSSRQGYGNTIYF.

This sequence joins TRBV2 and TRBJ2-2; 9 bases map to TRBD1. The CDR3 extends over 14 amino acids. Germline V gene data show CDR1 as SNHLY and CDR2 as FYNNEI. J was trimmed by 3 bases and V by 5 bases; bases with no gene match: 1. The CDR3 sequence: CASSRDRDTGELFF. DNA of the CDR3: TGTGCCAGCAGTCGGGACAGGGACACCGGGGAGCTGTTTTTT.

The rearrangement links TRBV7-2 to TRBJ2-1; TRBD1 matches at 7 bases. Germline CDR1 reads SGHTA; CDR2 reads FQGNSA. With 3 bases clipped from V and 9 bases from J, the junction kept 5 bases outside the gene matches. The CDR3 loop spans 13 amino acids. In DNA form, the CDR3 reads TGTGCCAGCAGCTTCTGGACAGGCGTTGAGCAGTTCTTC. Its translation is CASSFWTGVEQFF.

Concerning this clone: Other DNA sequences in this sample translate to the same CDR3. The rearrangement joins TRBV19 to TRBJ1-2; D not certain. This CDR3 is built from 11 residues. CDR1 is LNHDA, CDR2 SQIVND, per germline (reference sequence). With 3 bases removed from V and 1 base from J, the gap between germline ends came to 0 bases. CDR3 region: CASSINYGYTF. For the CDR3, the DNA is TGTGCCAGTAGTATTAACTATGGCTACACCTTC.

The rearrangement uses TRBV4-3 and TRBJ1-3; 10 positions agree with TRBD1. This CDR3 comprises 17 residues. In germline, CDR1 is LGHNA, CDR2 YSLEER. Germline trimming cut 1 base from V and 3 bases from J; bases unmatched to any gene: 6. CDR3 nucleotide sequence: TGCGCCAGCAGCCAAGCGTCCGGGACAGGGGTTGGAAACACCATATATTTT. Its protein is CASSQASGTGVGNTIYF.

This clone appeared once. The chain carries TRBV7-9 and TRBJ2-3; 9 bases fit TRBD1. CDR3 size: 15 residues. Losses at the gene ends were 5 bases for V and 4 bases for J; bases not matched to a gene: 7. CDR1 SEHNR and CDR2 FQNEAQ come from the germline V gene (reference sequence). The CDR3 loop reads CASSTGTGWADTQYF. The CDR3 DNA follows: TGTGCCAGCAGCACCGGGACAGGGTGGGCAGATACGCAGTATTTT.

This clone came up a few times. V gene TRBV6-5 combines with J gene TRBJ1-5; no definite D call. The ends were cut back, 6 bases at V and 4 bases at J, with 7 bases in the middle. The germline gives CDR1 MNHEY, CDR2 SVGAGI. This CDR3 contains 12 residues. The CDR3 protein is CASSPGNQPQHF. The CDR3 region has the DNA TGTGCCAGCAGCCCCGGAAATCAGCCCCAGCATTTT.

CDR3 loop: CASSLSTGGRRAYNEQFF. The DNA for the CDR3 is TGTGCCAGCAGCTTATCCACAGGGGGGCGACGGGCCTACAATGAGCAGTTCTTC. The genes are TRBV7-9 and TRBJ2-1; 8 bases are a match to TRBD1. The V gene's germline CDR1 is SEHNR and CDR2 FQNEAQ (reference sequence). The V gene end was trimmed by 2 bases and the J gene end by 2 bases; junction bases not matched to a gene: 11. The length of the CDR3 is 18 residues.

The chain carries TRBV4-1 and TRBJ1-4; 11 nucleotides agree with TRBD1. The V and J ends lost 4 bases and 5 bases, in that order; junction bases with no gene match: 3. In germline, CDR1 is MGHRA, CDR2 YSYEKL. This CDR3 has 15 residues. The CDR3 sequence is CASSLGQGANEKLFF. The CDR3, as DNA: TGCGCCAGCAGCCTAGGACAGGGGGCGAATGAAAAACTGTTTTTT.

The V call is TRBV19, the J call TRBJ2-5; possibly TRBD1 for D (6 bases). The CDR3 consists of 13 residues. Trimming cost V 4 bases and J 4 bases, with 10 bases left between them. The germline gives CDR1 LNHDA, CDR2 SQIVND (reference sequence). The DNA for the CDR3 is TGTGCCAGTAGTAGAGACAGGTCAGAGACCCAGTACTTC. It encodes CASSRDRSETQYF.

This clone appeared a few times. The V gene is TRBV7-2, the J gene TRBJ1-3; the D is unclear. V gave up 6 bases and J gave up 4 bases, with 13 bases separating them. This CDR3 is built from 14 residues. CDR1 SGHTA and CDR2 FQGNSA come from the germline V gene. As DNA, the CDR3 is TGTGCCAGCAGGCTACCCCGGCGCGGAAACACCATATATTTT. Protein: CASRLPRRGNTIYF.

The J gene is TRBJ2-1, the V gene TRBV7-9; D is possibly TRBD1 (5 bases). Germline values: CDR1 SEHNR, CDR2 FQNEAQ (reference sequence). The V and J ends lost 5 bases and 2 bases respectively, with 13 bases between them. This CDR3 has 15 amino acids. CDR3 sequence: CASSPGQGPYNEQFF. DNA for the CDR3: TGTGCCAGCAGCCCCGGTCAGGGTCCCTACAATGAGCAGTTCTTC.

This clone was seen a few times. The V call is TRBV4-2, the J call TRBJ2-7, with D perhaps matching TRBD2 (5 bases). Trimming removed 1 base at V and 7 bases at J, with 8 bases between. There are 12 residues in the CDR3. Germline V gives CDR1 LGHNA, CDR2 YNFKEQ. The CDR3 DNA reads TGTGCCAGCAGCCAAGTAGGGAGAGAGCAGTACTTC. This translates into CASSQVGREQYF.

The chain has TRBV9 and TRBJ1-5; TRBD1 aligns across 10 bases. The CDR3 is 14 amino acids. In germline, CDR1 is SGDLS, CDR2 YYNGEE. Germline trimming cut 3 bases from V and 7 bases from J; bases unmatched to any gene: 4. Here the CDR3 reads CASSETGGGQPQHF. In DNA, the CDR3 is TGTGCCAGCAGCGAGACAGGGGGCGGGCAGCCCCAGCATTTT.

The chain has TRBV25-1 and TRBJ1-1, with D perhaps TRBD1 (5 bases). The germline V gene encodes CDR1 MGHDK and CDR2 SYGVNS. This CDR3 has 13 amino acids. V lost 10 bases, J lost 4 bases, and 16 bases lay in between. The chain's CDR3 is CATRKQGGTEAFF. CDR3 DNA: TGTGCCACCAGAAAGCAGGGTGGCACTGAAGCTTTCTTT.

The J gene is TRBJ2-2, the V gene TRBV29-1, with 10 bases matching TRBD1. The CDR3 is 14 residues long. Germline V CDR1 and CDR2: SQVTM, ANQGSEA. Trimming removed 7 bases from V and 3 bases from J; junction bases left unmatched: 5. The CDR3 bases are TGCAGCGCTGCGGGACAGGGGTACACCGGGGAGCTGTTTTTT. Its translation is CSAAGQGYTGELFF.

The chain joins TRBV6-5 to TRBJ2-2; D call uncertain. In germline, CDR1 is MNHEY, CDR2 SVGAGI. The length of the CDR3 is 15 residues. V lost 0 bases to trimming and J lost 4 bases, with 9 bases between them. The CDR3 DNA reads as TGTGCCAGCAGTTACTCCAGGTCGAGCACCGGGGAGCTGTTTTTT. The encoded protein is CASSYSRSSTGELFF.

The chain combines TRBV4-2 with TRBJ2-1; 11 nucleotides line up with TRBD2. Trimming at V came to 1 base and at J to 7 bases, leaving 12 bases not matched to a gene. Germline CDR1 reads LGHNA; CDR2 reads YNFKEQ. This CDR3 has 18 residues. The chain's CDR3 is CASSQGLVQGLAVNEQFF. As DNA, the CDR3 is TGTGCCAGCAGCCAAGGATTAGTTCAGGGACTAGCGGTAAATGAGCAGTTCTTC.